This TCR beta chain was observed in a study of OX40 agonist ivuxolimab in advanced cancers. Blood sampling was done at baseline, cycle 4 day 1, and cycle 7 day 1. Assay used: immunoSEQ multiplex PCR; TCRdb lists only in-frame clones, some missing. The table shows about 57,000 clones, with over 80% occurring only once. Looked up from germline, CDR1 is MNHEY and CDR2 is SVGAGI. The CDR3 spans 14 residues. Between the trimmed V and J ends, which lost 6 bases and 9 bases, there was a span of 15 bases. The J gene is TRBJ1-6, the V gene TRBV6-5; a possible D gene is TRBD1 (5 bases). The TCR comes from an adult with an advanced solid tumor such as melanoma, head and neck, liver or kidney cancer. Sequenced material: CD4+ or CD8+ T cells sorted from blood, taken in a trial of the OX40 agonist ivuxolimab. CDR3 amino acids: CASSTLTVASPLHF. CDR3 nucleotide sequence: TGTGCCAGCAGCACCTTGACAGTAGCTTCACCCCTCCACTTT.